These T cell receptor beta chains were read from a single sample in a study of T cell repertoires in cytomegalovirus infection. TCRdb reanalysed the reads using MiXCR and keeps one entry per CDR3 protein. Among fewer than 550,000 distinct CDR3 sequences listed, roughly 12% were seen once. The sequenced sample was PBMCs. These receptors came from a human donor in good health (CMV status not recorded). Some clones in this sample may be carry-over from other donors' samples. CDR3s include the opening cysteine and the closing phenylalanine or tryptophan. D genes are given only for firm matches. The listing skips clone size in some rows; elsewhere it reads once, few, many or a size class.

j_call: TRBJ1-2
v_call: TRBV29-1
clone_size: few
d_call: .
cdr3_aa: CSVEDINRESLNYGYTF
cdr3_nt: TGCAGCGTTGAAGACATAAACAGGGAATCCCTAAACTATGGCTACACCTTC

j_call: TRBJ2-7
v_call: TRBV5-4
clone_size: many
d_call: .
cdr3_aa: CASSAGNRGYEQYF
cdr3_nt: TGTGCCAGCAGCGCCGGGAATCGGGGCTACGAGCAGTACTTC

j_call: TRBJ2-4
v_call: TRBV3-1
clone_size: .
d_call: .
cdr3_aa: CASSQDPGGNIQYF
cdr3_nt: TGTGCCAGCAGCCAAGATCCAGGCGGAAACATTCAGTACTTC

j_call: TRBJ2-1
v_call: TRBV14
clone_size: many
d_call: .
cdr3_aa: CASSPRLGNEQFF
cdr3_nt: TGTGCCAGCAGCCCTCGATTAGGGAATGAGCAGTTCTTC

j_call: TRBJ2-3
v_call: TRBV2
clone_size: few
d_call: .
cdr3_aa: CASISVRTDTQYF
cdr3_nt: TGTGCCAGCATCTCGGTACGCACAGATACGCAGTATTTT

j_call: TRBJ2-3
v_call: TRBV7-8
clone_size: many
d_call: TRBD2
cdr3_aa: CASSYSRLAAWDTQYF
cdr3_nt: TGTGCCAGCAGCTATAGTCGACTAGCAGCGTGGGATACGCAGTATTTT

j_call: TRBJ1-1
v_call: TRBV19
clone_size: many
d_call: .
cdr3_aa: CASRINRDTEAFF
cdr3_nt: TGTGCCAGCCGAATTAACAGGGACACTGAAGCTTTCTTT

j_call: TRBJ2-2
v_call: TRBV5-4
clone_size: .
d_call: .
cdr3_aa: CASSQVGIGELFF
cdr3_nt: TGTGCCAGCAGCCAGGTCGGCATAGGGGAGCTGTTTTTT

j_call: TRBJ2-5
v_call: TRBV24-1
clone_size: many
d_call: .
cdr3_aa: CATSDSSQETQYF
cdr3_nt: TGTGCCACCAGTGACTCCTCACAAGAGACCCAGTACTTC

j_call: TRBJ1-2
v_call: TRBV6-1
clone_size: .
d_call: TRBD1
cdr3_aa: CASKSPGWQGASYTF
cdr3_nt: TGTGCCAGCAAAAGTCCAGGGTGGCAGGGGGCAAGCTACACCTTC

j_call: TRBJ2-7
v_call: TRBV5-5
clone_size: many
d_call: TRBD2
cdr3_aa: CASSQTSGGVSYEQYF
cdr3_nt: TGTGCCAGCAGCCAGACTAGCGGGGGGGTTTCCTACGAGCAGTACTTC

j_call: TRBJ2-4
v_call: TRBV20-1
clone_size: many
d_call: .
cdr3_aa: CSAKVTDTNIQYF
cdr3_nt: TGCAGTGCTAAAGTGACAGACACAAACATTCAGTACTTC

j_call: TRBJ2-3
v_call: TRBV3-1
clone_size: .
d_call: TRBD2
cdr3_aa: CASSQDYSSGRETDTQYF
cdr3_nt: TGTGCCAGCAGCCAAGATTATAGTAGCGGGAGGGAGACAGATACGCAGTATTTT

j_call: TRBJ2-2
v_call: TRBV7-6
clone_size: many
d_call: .
cdr3_aa: CASSLGSTNTGELFF
cdr3_nt: TGTGCCAGCAGCTTAGGTTCCACGAACACCGGGGAGCTGTTTTTT

j_call: TRBJ2-1
v_call: TRBV28
clone_size: many
d_call: .
cdr3_aa: CASSLLDPGPPTGNEQFF
cdr3_nt: TGTGCCAGCAGTTTGTTAGACCCGGGTCCGCCGACTGGGAATGAGCAGTTCTTC

j_call: TRBJ1-2
v_call: TRBV20-1
clone_size: .
d_call: TRBD1
cdr3_aa: CSARGDSGNYGYTF
cdr3_nt: TGCAGTGCTAGAGGGGACAGTGGAAACTATGGCTACACCTTC

j_call: TRBJ1-1
v_call: TRBV7-3
clone_size: many
d_call: .
cdr3_aa: CASSLTGQTEAFF
cdr3_nt: TGTGCCAGCAGCTTAACTGGGCAGACTGAAGCTTTCTTT

j_call: TRBJ2-4
v_call: TRBV5-5
clone_size: many
d_call: TRBD2
cdr3_aa: CASSPLAGGQNIQYF
cdr3_nt: TGTGCCAGCAGCCCACTAGCGGGAGGCCAAAACATTCAGTACTTC

j_call: TRBJ1-2
v_call: TRBV19
clone_size: many
d_call: TRBD1
cdr3_aa: CASSTWDRGPTNYGYTF
cdr3_nt: TGTGCCAGTAGTACGTGGGACAGGGGGCCCACTAACTATGGCTACACCTTC

j_call: TRBJ1-4
v_call: TRBV15
clone_size: many
d_call: .
cdr3_aa: CATSRGLPPRNEKLFF
cdr3_nt: TGTGCCACCAGCAGAGGCCTCCCTCCTAGGAATGAAAAACTGTTTTTT

j_call: TRBJ2-7
v_call: TRBV6-4
clone_size: few
d_call: .
cdr3_aa: CASSEHTLSSEQYF
cdr3_nt: TGTGCCAGCAGTGAACATACGCTTTCCTCCGAGCAGTACTTC

j_call: TRBJ2-3
v_call: TRBV19
clone_size: many
d_call: TRBD2
cdr3_aa: CASSGRPQDTQYF
cdr3_nt: TGTGCCTCTAGCGGCCGCCCACAGGATACGCAGTATTTT

j_call: TRBJ1-1
v_call: TRBV19
clone_size: many
d_call: .
cdr3_aa: CASSAGAGTEAFF
cdr3_nt: TGTGCCAGTAGTGCGGGGGCAGGCACTGAAGCTTTCTTT

j_call: TRBJ1-5
v_call: TRBV7-4
clone_size: many
d_call: .
cdr3_aa: CASMEGKDQPQHF
cdr3_nt: TGTGCCAGCATGGAGGGCAAGGATCAGCCCCAGCATTTT

j_call: TRBJ2-7
v_call: TRBV20-1
clone_size: many
d_call: TRBD1
cdr3_aa: CSAPDSTGGLDEQYF
cdr3_nt: TGCAGTGCTCCCGACTCGACAGGGGGCCTCGACGAGCAGTACTTC

j_call: TRBJ2-3
v_call: TRBV20-1
clone_size: .
d_call: TRBD1
cdr3_aa: CSARGQGTDTQYF
cdr3_nt: TGCAGTGCTAGGGGACAGGGAACAGATACGCAGTATTTT

j_call: TRBJ1-3
v_call: TRBV15
clone_size: many
d_call: TRBD1
cdr3_aa: CATSGDRGPGNTIYF
cdr3_nt: TGTGCCACCAGCGGAGACAGGGGGCCTGGAAACACCATATATTTT